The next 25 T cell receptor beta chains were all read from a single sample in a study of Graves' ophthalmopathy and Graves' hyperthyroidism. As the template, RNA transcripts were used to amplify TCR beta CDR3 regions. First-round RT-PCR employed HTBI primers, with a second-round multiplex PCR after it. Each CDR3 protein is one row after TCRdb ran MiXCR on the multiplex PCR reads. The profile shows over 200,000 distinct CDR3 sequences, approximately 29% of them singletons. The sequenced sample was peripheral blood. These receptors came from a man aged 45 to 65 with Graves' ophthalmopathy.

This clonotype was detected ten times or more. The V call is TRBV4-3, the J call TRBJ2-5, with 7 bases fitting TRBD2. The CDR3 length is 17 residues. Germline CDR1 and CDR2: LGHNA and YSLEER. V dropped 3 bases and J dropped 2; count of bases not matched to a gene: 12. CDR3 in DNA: TGCGCCAGCAGCCATAGTCCTAGCGGTCGAGGGCAAGAGACCCAGTACTTC. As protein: CASSHSPSGRGQETQYF.

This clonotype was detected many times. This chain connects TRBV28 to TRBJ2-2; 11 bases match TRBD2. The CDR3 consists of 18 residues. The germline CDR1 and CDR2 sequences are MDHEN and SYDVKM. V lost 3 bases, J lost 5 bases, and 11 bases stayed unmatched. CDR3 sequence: CASSFLTSGSLFTGELFF. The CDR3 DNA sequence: TGTGCCAGCAGTTTTCTTACTAGCGGGAGCCTTTTTACCGGGGAGCTGTTTTTT.

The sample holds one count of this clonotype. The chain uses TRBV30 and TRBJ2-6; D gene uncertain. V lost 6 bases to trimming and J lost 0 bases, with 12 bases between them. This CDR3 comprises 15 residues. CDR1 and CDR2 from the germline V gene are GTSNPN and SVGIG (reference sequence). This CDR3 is CACPKGLSGANVLTF. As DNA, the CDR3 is TGTGCCTGTCCCAAAGGGCTCTCTGGGGCCAACGTCCTGACTTTC.

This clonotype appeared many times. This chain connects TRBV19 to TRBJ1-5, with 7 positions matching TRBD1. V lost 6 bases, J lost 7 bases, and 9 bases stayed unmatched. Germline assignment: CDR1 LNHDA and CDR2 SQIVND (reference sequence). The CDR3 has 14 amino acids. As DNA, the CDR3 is TGTGCCAGTAGAGCCCAGGGGGGAGGACAGCCCCAGCATTTT. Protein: CASRAQGGGQPQHF.

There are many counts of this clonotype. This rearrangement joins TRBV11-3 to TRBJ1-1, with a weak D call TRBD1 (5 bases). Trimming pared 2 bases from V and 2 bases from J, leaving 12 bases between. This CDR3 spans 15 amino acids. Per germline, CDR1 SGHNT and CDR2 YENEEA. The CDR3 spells CASSLRVGGNTEAFF. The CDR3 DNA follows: TGTGCCAGCAGCTTAAGGGTCGGGGGAAACACTGAAGCTTTCTTT.

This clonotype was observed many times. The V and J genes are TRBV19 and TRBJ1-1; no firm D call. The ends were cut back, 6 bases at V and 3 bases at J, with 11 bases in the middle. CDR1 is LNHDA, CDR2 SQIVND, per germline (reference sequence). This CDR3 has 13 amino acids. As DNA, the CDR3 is TGTGCCAGTAGCATCCCGAGGGACACTGAAGCTTTCTTT. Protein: CASSIPRDTEAFF.

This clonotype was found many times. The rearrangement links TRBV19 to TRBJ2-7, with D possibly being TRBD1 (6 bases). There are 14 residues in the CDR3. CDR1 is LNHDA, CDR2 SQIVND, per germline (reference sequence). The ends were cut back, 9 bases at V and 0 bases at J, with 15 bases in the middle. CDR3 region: CASRQEKGSYEQYF. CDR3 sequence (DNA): TGTGCCAGCAGACAGGAGAAGGGCTCCTACGAGCAGTACTTC.

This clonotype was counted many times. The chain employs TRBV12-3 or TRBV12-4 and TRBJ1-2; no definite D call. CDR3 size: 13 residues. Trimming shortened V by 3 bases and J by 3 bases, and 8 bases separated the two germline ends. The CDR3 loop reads CASSFRQDYGYTF. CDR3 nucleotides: TGTGCCAGCAGTTTCCGGCAGGACTATGGCTACACCTTC.

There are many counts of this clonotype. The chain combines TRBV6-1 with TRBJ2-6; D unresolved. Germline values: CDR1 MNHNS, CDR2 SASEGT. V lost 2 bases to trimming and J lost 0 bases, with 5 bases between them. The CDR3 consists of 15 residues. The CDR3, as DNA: TGTGCCAGCAGTGAAAGGAGCTCTGGGGCCAACGTCCTGACTTTC. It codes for CASSERSSGANVLTF.

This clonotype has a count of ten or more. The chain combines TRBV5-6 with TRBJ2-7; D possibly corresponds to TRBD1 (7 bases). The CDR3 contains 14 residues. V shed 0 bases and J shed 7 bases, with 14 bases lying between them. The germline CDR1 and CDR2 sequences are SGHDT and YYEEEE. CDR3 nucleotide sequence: TGTGCCAGCAGCTTGGGAACTTCAGGGGGGGAGCAGTACTTC. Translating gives CASSLGTSGGEQYF.

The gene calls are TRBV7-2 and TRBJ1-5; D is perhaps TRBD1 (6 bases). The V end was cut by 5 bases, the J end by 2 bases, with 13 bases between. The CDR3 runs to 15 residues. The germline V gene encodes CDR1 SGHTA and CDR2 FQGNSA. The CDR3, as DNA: TGTGCCAGCAGCCCCCAGGGGCACGGCAATCAGCCCCAGCATTTT. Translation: CASSPQGHGNQPQHF.

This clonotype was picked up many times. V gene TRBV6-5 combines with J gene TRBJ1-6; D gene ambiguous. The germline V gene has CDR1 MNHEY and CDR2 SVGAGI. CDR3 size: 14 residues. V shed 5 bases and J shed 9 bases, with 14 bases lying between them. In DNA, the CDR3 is TGTGCCAGCAGTCAGGACGGAGTAGTTTCACCCCTCCACTTT. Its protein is CASSQDGVVSPLHF.

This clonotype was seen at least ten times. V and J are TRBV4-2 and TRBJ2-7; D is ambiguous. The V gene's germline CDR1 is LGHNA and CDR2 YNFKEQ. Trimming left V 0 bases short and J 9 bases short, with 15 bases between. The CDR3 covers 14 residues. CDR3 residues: CASSQDLFVHGQYF. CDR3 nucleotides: TGTGCCAGCAGCCAAGATCTTTTCGTCCACGGGCAGTACTTC.

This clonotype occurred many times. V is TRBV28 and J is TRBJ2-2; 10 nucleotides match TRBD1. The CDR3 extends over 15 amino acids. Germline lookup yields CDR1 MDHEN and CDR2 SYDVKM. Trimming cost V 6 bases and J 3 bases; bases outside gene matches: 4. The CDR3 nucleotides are TGTGCCAGCAGAATGGACAGGGGGTACACCGGGGAGCTGTTTTTT. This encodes CASRMDRGYTGELFF.

CDR3 residues: CASSLGGSWNEQYF. DNA of the CDR3: TGTGCCAGCAGTTTGGGGGGATCTTGGAACGAGCAGTACTTC. The rearrangement uses TRBV28 and TRBJ2-7; D possibly corresponds to TRBD2 (6 bases). CDR1 and CDR2 (germline): MDHEN, SYDVKM. The CDR3 is 14 amino acids. V was cut by 3 bases and J by 5 bases, with 14 bases left in between.

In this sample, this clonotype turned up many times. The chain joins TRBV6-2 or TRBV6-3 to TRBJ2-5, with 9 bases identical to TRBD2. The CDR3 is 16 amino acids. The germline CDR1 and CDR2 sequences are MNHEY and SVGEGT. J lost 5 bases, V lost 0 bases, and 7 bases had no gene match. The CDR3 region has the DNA TGTGCCAGCAGTTACTCGGCGGGGGGGGGAGCGGAGACCCAGTACTTC. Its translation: CASSYSAGGGAETQYF.

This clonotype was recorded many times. The CDR3 nucleotides read TGTGCCAGCAGCCGGGATTGGGCTGGCGCTGAAGCTTTCTTT. This encodes CASSRDWAGAEAFF. This chain joins TRBV6-2 or TRBV6-3 and TRBJ1-1; D ambiguous. CDR3 length: 14 residues. With 6 bases removed from V and 6 bases from J, the gap between germline ends came to 17 bases. The V gene's germline CDR1 is MNHEY and CDR2 SVGEGT.

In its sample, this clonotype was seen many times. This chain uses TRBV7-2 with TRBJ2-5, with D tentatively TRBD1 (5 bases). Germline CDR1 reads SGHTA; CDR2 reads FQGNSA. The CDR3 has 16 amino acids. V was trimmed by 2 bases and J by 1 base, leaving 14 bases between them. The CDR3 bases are TGTGCCAGCAGCTTATGGCCGGCCGACAGCCAAGAGACCCAGTACTTC. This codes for CASSLWPADSQETQYF.

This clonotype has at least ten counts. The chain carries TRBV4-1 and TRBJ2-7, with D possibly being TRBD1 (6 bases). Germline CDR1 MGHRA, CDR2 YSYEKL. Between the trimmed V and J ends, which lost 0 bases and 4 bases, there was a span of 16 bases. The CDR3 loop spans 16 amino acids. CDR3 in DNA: TGCGCCAGCAGCCAAGATCCCGGACAGCCGTATTACGAGCAGTACTTC. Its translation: CASSQDPGQPYYEQYF.

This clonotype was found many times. CDR3 sequence reads: CASSEGTSGRAGDTGELFF. CDR3 bases: TGCGCCAGCAGTGAAGGGACTAGCGGGAGGGCCGGGGACACCGGGGAGCTGTTTTTT. This rearrangement joins TRBV10-1 to TRBJ2-2; 16 positions match TRBD2. The CDR3 is 19 amino acids. Germline CDR1 and CDR2: WNHNN and SYGVQD (reference sequence). J lost 3 bases, V lost 3 bases, and 7 bases had no gene match.

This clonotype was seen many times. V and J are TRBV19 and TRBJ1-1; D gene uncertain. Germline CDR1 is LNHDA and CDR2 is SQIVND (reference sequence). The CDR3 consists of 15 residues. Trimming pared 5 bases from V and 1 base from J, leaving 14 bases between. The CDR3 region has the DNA TGTGCCAGTAGTCCCGCGGGAGCCTGGAACACTGAAGCTTTCTTT. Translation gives CASSPAGAWNTEAFF.

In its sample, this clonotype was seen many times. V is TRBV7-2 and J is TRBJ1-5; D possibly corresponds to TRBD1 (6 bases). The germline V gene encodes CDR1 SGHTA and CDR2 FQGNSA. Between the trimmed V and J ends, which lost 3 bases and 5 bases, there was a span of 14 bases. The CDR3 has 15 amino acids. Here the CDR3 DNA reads TGTGCCAGCAGCTTGGGTGGGACAAGCTATCAGCCCCAGCATTTT. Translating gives CASSLGGTSYQPQHF. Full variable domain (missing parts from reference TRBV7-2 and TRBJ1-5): GAGVSQSPSNKVTEKGKDVELRCDPISGHTALYWYRQSLGQGLEFLIYFQGNSAPDKSGLPSDRFSAERTGGSVSTLTIQRTQQEDSAVYLCASSLGGTSYQPQHFGDGTRLSIL.

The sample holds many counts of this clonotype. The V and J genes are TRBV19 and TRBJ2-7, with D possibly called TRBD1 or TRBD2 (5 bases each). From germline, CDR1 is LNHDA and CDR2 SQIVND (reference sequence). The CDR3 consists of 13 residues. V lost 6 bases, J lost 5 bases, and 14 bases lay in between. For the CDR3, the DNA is TGTGCCAGTAGAGAGAACGGGGACCACGAGCAGTACTTC. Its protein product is CASRENGDHEQYF.

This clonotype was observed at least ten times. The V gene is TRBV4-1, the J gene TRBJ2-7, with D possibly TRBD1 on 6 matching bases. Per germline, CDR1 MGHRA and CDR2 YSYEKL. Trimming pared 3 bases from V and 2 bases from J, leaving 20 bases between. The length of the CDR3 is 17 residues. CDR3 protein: CASSHTFGRDKTYEQYF. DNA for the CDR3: TGCGCCAGCAGCCATACATTTGGCCGGGACAAGACCTACGAGCAGTACTTC.

DNA of the CDR3: TGTGCCGGGGGGACTAGCGGGAGTGAGGAGCAGTACTTC. Translating gives CAGGTSGSEEQYF. The gene calls are TRBV6-1 and TRBJ2-7, with 14 bases that match TRBD2. In germline, CDR1 is MNHNS, CDR2 SASEGT. This CDR3 spans 13 amino acids. Unmatched junction bases numbered 7, after V lost 11 bases and J lost 7 bases.